This paragraph covers one T cell receptor (beta chain) sequence. This clonotype was counted between two and nine times. Its antigen is unknown. Base-call qualities are not available, and no considerably larger clone is one nucleotide away. The entry originates in a study of blood T cells in healthy people across ages (dated by TCRdb to between 2015 and 2016). Background on the whole study: In model experiments, roughly one uniquely barcoded TCR beta cDNA molecule per two T cells was captured by template switching. Age-related changes in TCR beta repertoire diversity were measured in the study by deep sequencing normalized with unique cDNA molecular identifiers. Donors were grouped into four age groups: young (average 16 years), middle-aged (about 38), aged (around 66) and long-lived (roughly 80). To avoid experimental bias, donors of different ages were randomly spread across the sequencing lanes. Using the same blood draw, the study looked at two additional independent replicas of 1 million unique cDNA reads for two donors, one aged 18 to 29 and the other aged 80 or older.

Donors were about 36 systemically healthy Caucasian individuals from Russia aged roughly 6 to 90 years. Around 10 milliliters of peripheral blood were collected from each donor into EDTA-treated Vacutainer tubes. Ficoll-Paque density-gradient centrifugation was used to isolate PBMCs, with at least 7 million obtained per sample. Trizol reagent was used to extract total RNA from PBMCs, with at least 6 micrograms per sample. For every donor, flow cytometry on a PBMC aliquot measured the percentage of naive CD45RAhigh/CD27high T cells. The library relied on 5' RACE. Sequenced on an Illumina HiSeq 2500. A second PCR of 7 to 11 cycles was performed with a sample-barcoded 5' primer and a J-beta primer mix. A unique molecular identifier was introduced onto each TCR beta cDNA molecule by a template-switch 5' adaptor carrying 12 random nucleotides. Each sample yielded at least 2.5 million CDR3-containing paired-end reads. First-strand cDNA was synthesized from all RNA with the Mint cDNA synthesis kit, primed by a TRBC-specific oligonucleotide. All cDNA was treated with uracil-DNA glycosylase and then went through a first 18-cycle PCR with the universal primers M1SS and BC2_uni_R. The published analysis was carried out like this. Normalization of each sample was performed by random selection of 1 million high-quality reads, each carrying a distinct molecular identifier. Reads sharing molecular identifiers were discarded rather than binned into consensus sequences. CDR3 identification, clonotype clustering and error correction used MiTCR with a Q25 quality threshold and the strictest error-elimination algorithm. A nonparametric unseen species model with Euler transformation was used to estimate lower-bound total TCR beta diversity. The public reads were reanalyzed by TCRdb: fastp trimming at Q25, MiXCR alignment, in-frame beta chains only. Here each entry gathers all rows of one CDR3 protein and keeps the most common genes and DNA. None of the V and J calls come from the authors' own analysis; TCRdb made them. The sample includes hundreds of thousands of distinct CDR3 sequences, with roughly 26% observed a single time. Approximately 30% of the sample rests with the top ten.

The CDR3 covers 14 residues, taking in both the cysteine and the phenylalanine. Just CDR3 DNA is preserved here, 42 bases in frame from base 1. V is cut by 0 bases and J by 5 bases, and the space between the germline ends is 11 bases. Via the germline V gene, CDR1 is LGHNT and CDR2 FRNRAP. Paper-wide results and their limitations: Because the CMV infection status of the donors was unknown, age-related changes in expanded clonotypes may potentially have been confounded. Compared with the aged group, the long-lived group had more naive CD4+ T cells, fewer expanded clones and increased TCR diversity, a pattern suggesting age selection. Conclusive comparison of naive and antigen-experienced compartments was prevented by the profiling of bulk unsorted PBMCs. Observed TCR beta diversity per million T cells fell roughly linearly with age, and a significant reduction was already apparent by age about 36. Observed TCR beta diversity correlated strongly with the percentage of naive T cells measured by flow cytometry. Estimates of total diversity based on one million sequenced T cells were considered lower bounds and underestimates.

This receptor was obtained from a woman between 70 and 85 years old in good health. Here the chain combines TRBV12-5 and TRBJ2-7; the D segment cannot be called with confidence. The sequencing sample was made of blood. The DNA is TGTGCTAGTGGTTTGGTCCCTGCCAGGCACGAGCAGTACTTC. Its protein is CASGLVPARHEQYF.